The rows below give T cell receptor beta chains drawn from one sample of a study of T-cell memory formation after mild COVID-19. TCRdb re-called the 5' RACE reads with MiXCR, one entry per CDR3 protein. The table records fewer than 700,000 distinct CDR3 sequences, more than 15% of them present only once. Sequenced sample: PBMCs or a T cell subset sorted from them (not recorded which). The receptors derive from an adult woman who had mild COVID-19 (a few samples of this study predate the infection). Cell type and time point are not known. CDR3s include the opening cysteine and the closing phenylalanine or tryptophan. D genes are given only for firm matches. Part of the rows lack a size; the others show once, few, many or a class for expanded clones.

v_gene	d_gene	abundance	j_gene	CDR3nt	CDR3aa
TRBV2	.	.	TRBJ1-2	TGTGCCAGCAGCTCCGTTACCTATGGCTACACCTTC	CASSSVTYGYTF
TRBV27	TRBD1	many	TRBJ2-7	TGTGCCAGCAGTTTAGTCAGGGGGCAAAACGAGCAGTACTTC	CASSLVRGQNEQYF
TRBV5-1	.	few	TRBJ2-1	TGCGCCAGCAGCAAGGGGGAGGCTGAGCAGTTCTTC	CASSKGEAEQFF
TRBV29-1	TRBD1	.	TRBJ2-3	TGCAGCGCTCCGACAGGGGCCACAGATACGCAGTATTTT	CSAPTGATDTQYF
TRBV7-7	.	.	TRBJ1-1	TGTGCCAGCAGCGCTGCGACAGGCACTGAAGCTTTCTTT	CASSAATGTEAFF
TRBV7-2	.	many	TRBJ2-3	TGTGCCAGCAGCTTAGCCGCGGCCGATACGCAGTATTTT	CASSLAAADTQYF
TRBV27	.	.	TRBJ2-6	TGTGCCAGCAGTTTAAGAGGGATTAAATCTGGGGCCAACGTCCTGACTTTC	CASSLRGIKSGANVLTF
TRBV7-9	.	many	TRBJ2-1	TGTGCCAGCAGCTTAGTGGTGAGCTCCTACAATGAGCAGTTCTTC	CASSLVVSSYNEQFF
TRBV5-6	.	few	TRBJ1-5	TGTGCCAGCAGCTTCATGGGGGCGTCACATCAGCCCCAGCATTTT	CASSFMGASHQPQHF
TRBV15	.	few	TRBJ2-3	TGTGCCACCAGCAGAGACGCGGGAAGCACAGATACGCAGTATTTT	CATSRDAGSTDTQYF
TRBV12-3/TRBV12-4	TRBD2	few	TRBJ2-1	TGTGCCAGCAGTTTAAGGCTAGCGGGAGAAAATGAGCAGTTCTTC	CASSLRLAGENEQFF
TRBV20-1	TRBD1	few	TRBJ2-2	TGCAGTGCCCTCGGACAGGGAGTCACCGGGGAGCTGTTTTTT	CSALGQGVTGELFF
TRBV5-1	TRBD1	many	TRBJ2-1	TGCGCCAGCAGCTCGGGACAGGGGGCCAATGAGCAGTTCTTC	CASSSGQGANEQFF
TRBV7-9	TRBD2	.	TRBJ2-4	TGTGCCAGCAACGAAGCGGGGGAAAACATTCAGTACTTC	CASNEAGENIQYF
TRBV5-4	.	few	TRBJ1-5	TGTGCCAGCAGCCGCGGGGGGTTCGAAGGCAATCAGCCCCAGCATTTT	CASSRGGFEGNQPQHF
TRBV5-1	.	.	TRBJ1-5	TGCGCCAGCAGCTTGGAGGGACAAGGGAATCAGCCCCAGCATTTT	CASSLEGQGNQPQHF
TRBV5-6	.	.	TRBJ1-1	TGTGCCAGCACCCGCCGTGGGCAAACGAACACTGAAGCTTTCTTT	CASTRRGQTNTEAFF
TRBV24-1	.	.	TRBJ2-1	TGTGCCACCAGTAGCGCCGGGGGCACAACTACCTACAATGAGCAGTTCTTC	CATSSAGGTTTYNEQFF